Presented here are 12 T cell receptor beta chains from one specimen sequenced in a study of T cells in Graves' hyperthyroidism and ophthalmopathy. Amplification of TCR beta CDR3 regions used RNA as the template. Using the HTBI primer set, a first-round RT-PCR was run on the TCR CDR3. TCRdb called the multiplex PCR reads again in MiXCR, with one record for every CDR3 protein. The sample yields under 450,000 distinct CDR3 sequences, approximately 15% seen once. The sequenced sample was blood. All receptors derive from a woman aged 18-29 years with Graves' hyperthyroidism.

This clonotype was found many times. This chain connects TRBV28 to TRBJ2-5; either TRBD1 or TRBD2 may supply D (5 bases each). CDR1 and CDR2 (germline): MDHEN, SYDVKM. The length of the CDR3 is 14 residues. Trimming removed 2 bases from V and 9 bases from J, with 16 bases in between. CDR3 in DNA: TGTGCCAGCAGTTTAGAGGGGACCCATTGGTCCCAGTACTTC. This codes for CASSLEGTHWSQYF.

In the case of this clonotype: Sequence at one end of the junction differs from germline and may be a read error. V usage is TRBV27 and J usage is TRBJ1-1; tentatively, D is TRBD1 (5 bases). CDR1 is MNHEY, CDR2 SMNVEV, per germline (reference sequence). CDR3 length: 14 residues. CDR3 DNA: TGTGCCAGCAGTTTTCAGGGCGTGAACGCTGAAGCTTTCTTT. Amino acids: CASSFQGVNAEAFF.

The chain employs TRBV20-1 and TRBJ2-2; D ambiguous. The V end lost 3 bases, the J end lost 4 bases, and 9 bases lay between the germline ends. Germline CDR1 and CDR2: DFQATT and SNEGSKA (reference sequence). This CDR3 region has 13 residues. Written as DNA, the CDR3 is TGCAGTGCTAGTCCCCCAGGCACCGGGGAGCTGTTTTTT. Its translation is CSASPPGTGELFF.

This sequence joins TRBV12-3 or TRBV12-4 and TRBJ1-5; D uncertain. Trimming shortened V by 1 base and J by 0 bases, and 19 bases separated the two germline ends. The CDR3 has 19 amino acids. CDR3 sequence: CASSLVAGGPSYSNQPQHF. The CDR3 coding sequence is TGTGCCAGCAGTTTAGTAGCGGGAGGGCCCTCGTATAGCAATCAGCCCCAGCATTTT.

Many counts were recorded for this clonotype. This rearrangement joins TRBV29-1 to TRBJ2-5, with 15 bases aligning to TRBD2. With 6 bases clipped from V and 0 bases from J, the junction kept 5 bases outside the gene matches. The V gene's germline CDR1 is SQVTM and CDR2 ANQGSEA. This CDR3 spans 16 amino acids. CDR3 nucleotide sequence: TGCAGCGTCGACGGGACTAGCGGGGGGTACCAAGAGACCCAGTACTTC. This gives the protein CSVDGTSGGYQETQYF.

The chain is built from TRBV15 and TRBJ2-5, with 8 bases matching TRBD2. V dropped 5 bases and J dropped 5; count of bases not matched to a gene: 10. The CDR3 spans 15 residues. The germline V gene has CDR1 LNHNV and CDR2 YYDKDF (reference sequence). CDR3 bases: TGTGCCACCAGCGGACCGGGACTAGTGGGGGAGACCCAGTACTTC. This gives the protein CATSGPGLVGETQYF.

This clonotype was found many times. V is TRBV2 and J is TRBJ1-2; D gene unclear. CDR1 and CDR2 from the germline V gene are SNHLY and FYNNEI. This CDR3 spans 14 amino acids. V shed 2 bases and J shed 4 bases, with 11 bases lying between them. The CDR3 coding sequence is TGTGCCAGCAGTGAACGCGGGTCCGGCTATGGCTACACCTTC. As protein: CASSERGSGYGYTF.

In this sample, this clonotype turned up many times. The chain uses TRBV12-3 or TRBV12-4 and TRBJ2-7, with a possible D match to TRBD2 (6 bases). With 2 bases removed from V and 6 bases from J, the gap between germline ends came to 14 bases. The CDR3 spans 14 residues. This CDR3 is CASSLRPTSSEQYF. DNA for the CDR3: TGTGCCAGCAGTTTAAGGCCAACTAGCTCCGAGCAGTACTTC.

This clonotype was seen repeatedly, ten times or more. The gene calls are TRBV5-5 and TRBJ2-1; tentatively, D is TRBD1 or TRBD2 (5 bases each). This CDR3 region has 12 residues. Trimming pared 3 bases from V and 9 bases from J, leaving 10 bases between. The germline CDR1 and CDR2 sequences are SGHKS and YYEKEE (reference sequence). The CDR3 spells CASSSGSAEQFF. The DNA of the CDR3 is TGTGCCAGCAGCTCAGGGAGCGCTGAGCAGTTCTTC. Using reference TRBV5-5 and TRBJ2-1 for the parts outside the CDR3, the full variable domain is DAGVTQSPTHLIKTRGQQVTLRCSPISGHKSVSWYQQVLGQGPQFIFQYYEKEERGRGNFPDRFSARQFPNYSSELNVNALLLGDSALYLCASSSGSAEQFFGPGTRLTVL.

The chain employs TRBV7-9 and TRBJ1-3; unclear D gene. The V and J ends lost 5 bases and 2 bases respectively, with 10 bases between them. The CDR3 sequence is 14 residues long. CDR1 and CDR2 (germline): SEHNR, FQNEAQ (reference sequence). This CDR3 is CASSPRAAGNTIYF. The CDR3 nucleotides are TGTGCCAGCAGCCCGAGGGCGGCTGGAAACACCATATATTTT.

This clonotype was picked up many times. The chain joins TRBV6-5 to TRBJ1-1; D is uncertain. The CDR3 is 15 residues long. V shed 1 base and J shed 1 base, with 10 bases lying between them. The germline V gene encodes CDR1 MNHEY and CDR2 SVGAGI. The CDR3 bases are TGTGCCAGCAGTTACTTAGGACGGGGGAACACTGAAGCTTTCTTT. It translates to CASSYLGRGNTEAFF.

A word on this clonotype: This could be a read error, since a much larger clone is one nucleotide away. Without the conserved terminal phenylalanine or tryptophan, this CDR3 likely stems from a read error. The chain recombines TRBV11-2 with TRBJ2-7; 9 bases match TRBD2. V lost 5 bases and J lost 2; bases outside the gene matches: 10. This CDR3 has 16 amino acids. Germline V gene sequence: CDR1 SGHAT, CDR2 FQNNGV. The CDR3 bases are TGTGCCAGCAGCCTAAGGAGTAGCGGGGGTACCTACGAGCAGTACCTC. This gives the protein CASSLRSSGGTYEQYL.